This TCR beta chain was profiled in a study of OX40 agonist ivuxolimab in advanced cancers. For the study at large: As their treatment, patients were administered ivuxolimab, an agonistic anti-OX40 (CD134) antibody.

CDR3 length equals 17 residues. Germline CDR1 and CDR2: LGHNA and YSLEER. V dropped 4 bases and J dropped 3; count of bases not matched to a gene: 12. Assay: immunoSEQ multiplex PCR; the TCRdb copy retains only in-frame clones and omits some. The sample shows over 55,000 clones, around 90% of them seen only once. This clonotype was sampled from an adult with an advanced solid tumor such as melanoma, head and neck, liver or kidney cancer. The source was CD4+ or CD8+ T cells sorted from blood, collected in a trial of the OX40 agonist ivuxolimab. The V gene is TRBV4-3, the J gene TRBJ2-1, with 7 bases fitting TRBD2. CDR3 nucleotides: TGCGCCAGCAGCCCGAACCCCGCGGGAGCGCTCTACAATGAGCAGTTCTTC. It translates to CASSPNPAGALYNEQFF.